This T cell receptor (beta chain) was captured in a study of early T cells in non-severe SARS-CoV-2 infection (dated by TCRdb to the early 2020s). Study-level background: Because TCR sequencing was done on bulk RNA from unsorted whole blood, the alpha and beta chains could not be paired.

CDR3 length: 16 amino acids, cysteine to phenylalanine. Only the CDR3 part of the read is kept: 48 bases, read in frame from the first base. V has 6 bases trimmed and J has 4 bases trimmed; junction bases matching no gene number 12. According to the germline V gene, CDR1 reads MDHEN and CDR2 reads SYDVKM. What the work shows at the level of the full study, not this receptor alone: VDJdb matching was skewed toward anti-spike CD8 responses, so virus-specific expansions were likely underestimated and private and CD4 specificities were missed.

A case-control design nested within a healthcare worker cohort in London, UK, was used, with weekly nasopharyngeal swab PCR tests and blood sampling performed. Healthcare workers were recruited between 23 and 31 March 2020, during the week of the UK lockdown, and were followed weekly for up to about 15 weeks. In this sample, this clonotype turned up a few times. Its antigen is unknown. No base quality values were provided; no much bigger clone lies one nucleotide off. Libraries were made using 5' RACE. TCRdb shows the sequencer as NextSeq 500. In the TCR library protocol, unique molecular identifiers were attached to individual cDNA molecules to correct for PCR bias and sequencing error. TCR alpha and beta chains were both sequenced, and the abundances of alpha and beta sequences in each sample were closely correlated with each other. As for how the authors treated the data: Decombinator V4 was used to annotate TCR sequences for V gene, J gene and CDR3. TCRs were defined as expanded if a significant change between any two time points was detected under a Poisson model with p below 0.0001. TCR abundances were normalised to the total number of TCRs sequenced in each sample and reported as counts per million. TRAV1-2 paired with TRAJ12, TRAJ20 or TRAJ33 defined MAIT TCRs, while TRAV10 paired with TRAJ18 defined iNKT TCRs. VDJdb, accessed on 1 November 2021, was searched for TCRs annotated for CMV, EBV and SARS-CoV-2, and TCRs annotated for more than one antigen were excluded. Clones were called with MiXCR by TCRdb after fastp trimmed the public reads at Q25, and only in-frame beta chains were retained. Every distinct CDR3 protein forms one entry, paired with its most common genes and DNA. For this entry, the V and J calls and clone size follow TCRdb and not the study's own pipeline. Here the sample has roughly 55,000 distinct CDR3 sequences; more than 12% occur a single time. Roughly 10% of the sample lies in the top ten.

The receptor chain draws on TRBV28 and TRBJ2-3; the central 8 bases match TRBD2. The sample consisted of whole blood, taken at baseline. The clonotype comes from an adult who was a healthcare worker with PCR-confirmed SARS-CoV-2 infection or an uninfected control (not recorded which). The DNA sequence is given as TGTGCCAGCAGCCACCACGGGGGGGGGCCATCAGATACGCAGTATTTT. Its protein product is CASSHHGGGPSDTQYF.